The 22 T cell receptor beta chains below come from one sample, sequenced in a study of T cell repertoires in cytomegalovirus infection. MiXCR, applied by TCRdb to the reads, yields one record per CDR3 protein. The sample carries fewer than 300,000 distinct CDR3 sequences, about a quarter recorded once. What was sequenced was PBMCs. These receptor sequences come from a human donor in good health (CMV status not recorded). Some clones in this sample may be carry-over from other donors' samples.

This clonotype was observed a few times. The gene calls are TRBV6-6 and TRBJ2-1; D call uncertain. Trimming stripped 2 bases from V and 7 bases from J, with 12 bases between. Germline-derived CDR1 and CDR2 are MNHNY and SVGAGI (reference sequence). This CDR3 is 14 amino acids long. The CDR3 loop reads CASSYPARRNEQFF. DNA for the CDR3: TGTGCCAGCAGTTACCCCGCCCGCCGGAATGAGCAGTTCTTC.

In this sample, this clonotype turned up a few times. V is TRBV6-5 and J is TRBJ2-2, with TRBD1 matching 7 bases. With 4 bases clipped from V and 5 bases from J, the junction kept 4 bases outside the gene matches. The CDR3 length is 14 residues. CDR1 MNHEY and CDR2 SVGAGI come from the germline V gene. CDR3 bases: TGTGCCAGCAGTTCTAACAGGGGAACCGGGGAGCTGTTTTTT. It yields the protein CASSSNRGTGELFF.

This clonotype has more than one count but fewer than ten. The chain joins TRBV20-1 to TRBJ2-1; TRBD2 aligns across 9 bases. J gave up 9 bases and V 7 bases, and 7 bases lay outside the gene matches. Germline-derived CDR1 and CDR2 are DFQATT and SNEGSKA (reference sequence). The CDR3 spans 12 residues. The CDR3 sequence is CSGVAGVVEQFF. As DNA, the CDR3 is TGCAGTGGAGTAGCGGGAGTTGTTGAGCAGTTCTTC.

The chain employs TRBV27 and TRBJ2-1; 8 positions agree with TRBD1. Per the germline V gene, CDR1 is MNHEY and CDR2 is SMNVEV (reference sequence). This CDR3 spans 15 amino acids. V gave up 2 bases and J gave up 2 bases; unmatched junction bases: 2. The CDR3 spells CASSLATGAYNEQFF. CDR3 sequence (DNA): TGTGCCAGCAGTTTAGCGACAGGGGCCTACAATGAGCAGTTCTTC.

This sequence joins TRBV2 and TRBJ2-2, with a possible D match to TRBD2 (7 bases). Germline values: CDR1 SNHLY, CDR2 FYNNEI. The CDR3 has 15 amino acids. The V and J ends lost 8 bases and 6 bases respectively, with 19 bases between them. In nucleotides, the CDR3 is TGTGCCAGCGGGGGGGCTAGCGGTTTCCCCGGGGAGCTGTTTTTT. It codes for CASGGASGFPGELFF.

This clonotype showed up just a few times. V usage is TRBV5-5 and J usage is TRBJ2-4; D tentatively reads TRBD1 or TRBD2 (5 bases each). Germline lookup yields CDR1 SGHKS and CDR2 YYEKEE (reference sequence). Trimming removed 3 bases from V and 3 bases from J, with 16 bases in between. The CDR3 length is 16 residues. The CDR3 DNA reads TGTGCCAGCAGCTCCTCCGGGGCACGGGACAAAAACATTCAGTACTTC. The encoded protein is CASSSSGARDKNIQYF.

The rearrangement uses TRBV29-1 and TRBJ1-2; a weak D match, TRBD1 (5 bases). This CDR3 contains 13 residues. The V end was cut by 3 bases, the J end by 7 bases, with 15 bases between. From germline, CDR1 is SQVTM and CDR2 ANQGSEA. The CDR3 loop reads CSVEGPAVGGYTF. CDR3 nucleotide sequence: TGCAGCGTTGAGGGGCCCGCCGTAGGTGGCTACACCTTC. Variable domain in full (rest from reference TRBV29-1 and TRBJ1-2): SAVISQKPSRDICQRGTSLTIQCQVDSQVTMMFWYRQQPGQSLTLIATANQGSEATYESGFVIDKFPISRPNLTFSTLTVSNMSPEDSSIYLCSVEGPAVGGYTFGSGTRLTVV.

The rearrangement uses TRBV20-1 and TRBJ1-6; a weak D match, TRBD1 (5 bases). This CDR3 has 14 residues. Germline V gene sequence: CDR1 DFQATT, CDR2 SNEGSKA (reference sequence). Trimming removed 5 bases at V and 7 bases at J, with 15 bases between. CDR3 protein: CSASEGFRNSPLHF. In nucleotides, the CDR3 is TGCAGTGCTTCCGAGGGGTTTCGGAATTCACCCCTCCACTTT.

The chain links TRBV27 to TRBJ2-6, with D uncertain. The CDR3 is made up of 19 amino acids. Per germline, CDR1 MNHEY and CDR2 SMNVEV (reference sequence). V was clipped by 2 bases and J by 0 bases, with 17 bases between them. This CDR3 reads CASSLGQVVGYSGANVLTF. The CDR3 coding sequence is TGTGCCAGCAGTTTAGGTCAAGTAGTGGGCTACTCTGGGGCCAACGTCCTGACTTTC.

The chain joins TRBV28 to TRBJ1-1, with D possibly being TRBD1 (5 bases). Trimming took 4 bases from V and 4 from J, leaving 16 bases between them. From germline, CDR1 is MDHEN and CDR2 SYDVKM. CDR3 length: 15 residues. The CDR3 here is CASSWPGRVSTEAFF. Here the CDR3 DNA reads TGTGCCAGCAGTTGGCCAGGGCGAGTTAGCACTGAAGCTTTCTTT.

This clonotype was counted a few times. This chain connects TRBV7-2 to TRBJ2-3, with TRBD1 as a possible D gene (5 bases). Germline assignment: CDR1 SGHTA and CDR2 FQGNSA. The ends were cut back, 1 base at V and 6 bases at J, with 14 bases in the middle. The CDR3 length is 15 residues. CDR3 protein: CASSLDTRKGDTQYF. In DNA, the CDR3 is TGTGCCAGCAGCTTAGACACCCGAAAGGGGGATACGCAGTATTTT.

Notes on this clonotype: No conserved phenylalanine or tryptophan is present at the end of the CDR3, so a read error is the likely explanation. J is TRBJ1-2 and V is TRBV24-1, with 8 positions matching TRBD1. The junction had 4 bases not matched to a gene; V was cut back by 4 bases and J by 7 bases. CDR1 is KGHDR, CDR2 SFDVKD, per germline. The CDR3 runs to 13 residues. The CDR3 DNA sequence: TGTGCCACCAGTGACTCGGACAGGGCTGGCTACACCGTC. Encoded protein: CATSDSDRAGYTV.

J is TRBJ1-4 and V is TRBV20-1; D remains ambiguous. Germline lookup yields CDR1 DFQATT and CDR2 SNEGSKA (reference sequence). V was clipped by 2 bases and J by 8 bases, with 12 bases between them. This CDR3 region has 13 residues. CDR3: CSARKMGAEKLFF. CDR3 DNA sequence: TGCAGTGCTAGAAAGATGGGAGCCGAAAAACTGTTTTTT.

The genes are TRBV19 and TRBJ1-1; D remains ambiguous. This CDR3 is 13 amino acids long. The germline V and J ends were trimmed by 3 bases and 0 bases, with 5 bases remaining between them. Looked up from germline, CDR1 is LNHDA and CDR2 is SQIVND (reference sequence). The DNA of the CDR3 is TGTGCCAGTAGTATTTACGTGAACACTGAAGCTTTCTTT. Its translation: CASSIYVNTEAFF.

J is TRBJ1-1 and V is TRBV6-8, with D possibly TRBD1 on 5 matching bases. This CDR3 has 14 amino acids. Germline V gene sequence: CDR1 MNHGY, CDR2 SAAAGT. Trimming left V 5 bases short and J 8 bases short, with 18 bases between. The CDR3 region has the DNA TGTGCCAGCAGTCCGCCTGGGGGGGGAAGGGAAGCTTTCTTT. Translated: CASSPPGGGREAFF.

This clonotype was counted only a few times. This may stem from a read error, because a much larger clone lies one nucleotide away. The chain joins TRBV11-3 to TRBJ1-1; no reliable D call. In germline, CDR1 is SGHNT, CDR2 YENEEA. V was cut by 1 base and J by 2 bases, with 5 bases left in between. CDR3 length equals 13 residues. The CDR3 sequence is CASSLADNTEAFF. In DNA, the CDR3 is TGTGCCAGCAGCTTAGCAGATAACACTGAAGCTTTCTTT. Based on the CDR3 plus reference TRBV11-3 and TRBJ1-1, the full variable domain is EAGVVQSPRYKIIEKKQPVAFWCNPISGHNTLYWYLQNLGQGPELLIRYENEEAVDDSQLPKDRFSAERLKGVDSTLKIQPAELGDSAVYLCASSLADNTEAFFGQGTRLTVV.

A note on this clonotype: This sequence may be a read error, since a much larger clone differs from it by one base. This chain connects TRBV28 to TRBJ1-1; D is unresolved. The V end lost 1 base, the J end lost 5 bases, and 11 bases lay between the germline ends. The germline V gene has CDR1 MDHEN and CDR2 SYDVKM. This CDR3 contains 14 residues. This CDR3 reads CASSLYVGSTEAFF. In nucleotides, the CDR3 is TGTGCCAGCAGTTTATATGTAGGGTCAACTGAAGCTTTCTTT. Using reference TRBV28 and TRBJ1-1 for the parts outside the CDR3, the full variable domain is DVKVTQSSRYLVKRTGEKVFLECVQDMDHENMFWYRQDPGLGLRLIYFSYDVKMKEKGDIPEGYSVSREKKERFSLILESASTNQTSMYLCASSLYVGSTEAFFGQGTRLTVV.

The chain links TRBV20-1 to TRBJ2-3; 7 bases are a match to TRBD2. V lost 4 bases to trimming and J lost 4 bases; unmatched junction nucleotides: 8. This CDR3 comprises 14 residues. Germline V lookup: CDR1 DFQATT, CDR2 SNEGSKA (reference sequence). For the CDR3, the DNA is TGCAGTGCTATCCCTGTGGGGGGGGCAGATACGCAGTATTTT. This gives the protein CSAIPVGGADTQYF.

This clonotype appeared a few times. V usage is TRBV11-2 and J usage is TRBJ1-2; no clear D gene. Germline loops: CDR1 SGHAT, CDR2 FQNNGV. V shed 1 base and J shed 4 bases, with 7 bases lying between them. This CDR3 region has 13 residues. Here the CDR3 DNA reads TGTGCCAGCAGCTTAGGGCCCGGCTATGGCTACACCTTC. Its translation: CASSLGPGYGYTF.

This clonotype was detected only a few times. The chain recombines TRBV28 with TRBJ2-7, with D possibly being TRBD2 (5 bases). V was cut by 4 bases and J by 4 bases, with 11 bases left in between. Germline lookup yields CDR1 MDHEN and CDR2 SYDVKM. The CDR3 has 13 residues. CDR3 residues: CASSSNRGYEQYF. CDR3 DNA sequence: TGTGCCAGCAGTTCAAATCGGGGTTACGAGCAGTACTTC.

This clonotype was seen a handful of times. V usage is TRBV12-3 or TRBV12-4 and J usage is TRBJ2-3; 12 nucleotides agree with TRBD2. Trimming at V came to 6 bases and at J to 5 bases, leaving 6 bases not matched to a gene. The CDR3 has 15 residues. The DNA of the CDR3 is TGTGCCAGCAGAGGACTAGCGGGGTTGGTAGATACGCAGTATTTT. Amino acids: CASRGLAGLVDTQYF.

The rearrangement uses TRBV19 and TRBJ2-1; 7 bases agree with TRBD2. Per germline, CDR1 LNHDA and CDR2 SQIVND (reference sequence). J lost 3 bases, V lost 3 bases, and 11 bases had no gene match. The CDR3 spans 17 residues. The CDR3 loop reads CASSIKPPAGVYNEQFF. The CDR3 nucleotides are TGTGCCAGTAGTATTAAACCCCCGGCGGGAGTCTACAATGAGCAGTTCTTC.